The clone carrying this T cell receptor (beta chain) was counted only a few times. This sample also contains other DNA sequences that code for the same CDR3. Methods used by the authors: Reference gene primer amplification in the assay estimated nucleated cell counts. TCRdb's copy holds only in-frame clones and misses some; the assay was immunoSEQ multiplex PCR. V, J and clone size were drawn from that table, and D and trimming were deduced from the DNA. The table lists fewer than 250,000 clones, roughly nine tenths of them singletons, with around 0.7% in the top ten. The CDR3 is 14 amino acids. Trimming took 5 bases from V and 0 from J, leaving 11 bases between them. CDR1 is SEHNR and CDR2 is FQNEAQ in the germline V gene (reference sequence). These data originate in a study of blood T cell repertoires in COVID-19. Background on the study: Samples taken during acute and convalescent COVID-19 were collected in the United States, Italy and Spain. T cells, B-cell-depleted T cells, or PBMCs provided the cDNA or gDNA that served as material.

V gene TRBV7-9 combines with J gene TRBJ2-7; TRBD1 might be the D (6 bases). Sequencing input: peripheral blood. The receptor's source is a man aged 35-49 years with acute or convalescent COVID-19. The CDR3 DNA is TGTGCCAGCAGCCGCCGGGACATCTCCTACGAGCAGTACTTC. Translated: CASSRRDISYEQYF.